This T cell receptor beta chain stems from a study of chemoradiotherapy in HPV16-positive cancers. Study in general: Candidate HPV-specific clones and shared TCR motifs came from a couple of HPV16-positive patients.

Germline V lookup: CDR1 LNHDA, CDR2 SQIVND (reference sequence). The CDR3 runs 13 residues. Repertoires were sampled repeatedly during chemoradiotherapy. Overall study findings and caveats: Candidate HPV-specific clones and E7-related TCR motifs grew in tumor during treatment. Functional assays defining HPV-specific T cells used only a couple of HPV16-positive patients.

Clones were read by immunoSEQ multiplex PCR, and TCRdb kept only the in-frame ones, dropping some. The sample has roughly 16,000 clones; approximately 75% are singletons. About this clone: Its antigen remains unknown. Sequence at one end of the junction differs from germline and may be a read error. Other DNA sequences in the sample encode the same CDR3.

The sequence derives from a human donor with HPV-associated anogenital cancer. The material was obtained from a patient who underwent chemoradiotherapy. The V call is TRBV19, the J call TRBJ1-1; D is unresolved. CDR3 residues: CASSIGRNTEAFF. The DNA of the CDR3 is TGCGCCAGTAGTATCGGGCGCAACACTGAAGCTTTCTTT.